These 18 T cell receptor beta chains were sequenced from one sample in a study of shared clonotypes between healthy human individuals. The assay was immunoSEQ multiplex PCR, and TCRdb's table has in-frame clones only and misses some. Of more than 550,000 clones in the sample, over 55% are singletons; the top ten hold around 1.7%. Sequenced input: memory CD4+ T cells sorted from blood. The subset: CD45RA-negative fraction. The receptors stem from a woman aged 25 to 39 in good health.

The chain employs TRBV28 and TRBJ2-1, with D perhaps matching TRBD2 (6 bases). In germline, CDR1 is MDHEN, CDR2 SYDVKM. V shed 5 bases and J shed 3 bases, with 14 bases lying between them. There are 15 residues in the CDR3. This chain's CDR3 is CASSRRGSGYNEQFF. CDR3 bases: TGTGCCAGCAGTCGCCGGGGGTCTGGCTACAATGAGCAGTTCTTC.

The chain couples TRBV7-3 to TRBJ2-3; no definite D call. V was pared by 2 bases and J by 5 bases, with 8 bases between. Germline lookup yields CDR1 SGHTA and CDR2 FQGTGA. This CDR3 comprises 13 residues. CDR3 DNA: TGTGCCAGCAGCTTATCAATGGGAGATACGCAGTATTTT. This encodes CASSLSMGDTQYF.

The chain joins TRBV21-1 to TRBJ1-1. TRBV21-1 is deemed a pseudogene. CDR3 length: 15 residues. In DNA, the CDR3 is TGTGCCAGCAGCGCTCCTGAGACCGCCTGGGGTGAAGCTTTCTTT. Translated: CASSAPETAWGEAFF.

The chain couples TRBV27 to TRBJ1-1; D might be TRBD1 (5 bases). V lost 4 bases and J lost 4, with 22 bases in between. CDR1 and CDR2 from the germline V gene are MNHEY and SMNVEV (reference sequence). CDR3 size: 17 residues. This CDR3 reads CASSYGRGVSAGTEAFF. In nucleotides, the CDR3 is TGTGCCAGCAGTTACGGGCGGGGGGTCTCCGCGGGCACTGAAGCTTTCTTT.

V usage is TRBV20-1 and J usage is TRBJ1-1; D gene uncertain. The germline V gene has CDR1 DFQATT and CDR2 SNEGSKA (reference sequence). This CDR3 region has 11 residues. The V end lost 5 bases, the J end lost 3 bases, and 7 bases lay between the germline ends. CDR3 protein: CSASGYTEAFF. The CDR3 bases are TGCAGTGCTTCAGGATACACTGAAGCTTTCTTT.

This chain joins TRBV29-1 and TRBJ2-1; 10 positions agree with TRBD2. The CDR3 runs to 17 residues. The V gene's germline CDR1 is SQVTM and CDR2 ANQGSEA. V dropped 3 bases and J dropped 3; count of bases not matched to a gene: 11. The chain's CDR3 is CSVDGRASGSRYNEQFF. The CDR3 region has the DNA TGCAGCGTTGACGGCAGGGCTAGCGGGAGCCGCTACAATGAGCAGTTCTTC.

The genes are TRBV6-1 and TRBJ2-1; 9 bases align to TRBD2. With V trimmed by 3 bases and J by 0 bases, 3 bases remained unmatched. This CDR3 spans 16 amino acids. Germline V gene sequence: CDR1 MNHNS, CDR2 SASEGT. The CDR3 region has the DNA TGTGCCAGCAGTGAGGGTAGCGGGAGCTCCTACAATGAGCAGTTCTTC. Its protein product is CASSEGSGSSYNEQFF.

CDR3 DNA sequence: TGTGCCTGGAGTGGTACAAGTACTGCGCAGTTCTTC. Translated, it gives CAWSGTSTAQFF. The chain couples TRBV30 to TRBJ2-1, with D uncertain. V lost 1 base, J lost 12 bases, and 13 bases lay in between. Germline loops: CDR1 GTSNPN, CDR2 SVGIG (reference sequence). This CDR3 spans 12 amino acids. Variable domain in full (rest from reference TRBV30 and TRBJ2-1): SQTIHQWPATLVQPVGSPLSLECTVEGTSNPNLYWYRQAAGRGLQLLFYSVGIGQISSEVPQNLSASRPQDRQFILSSKKLLLSDSGFYLCAWSGTSTAQFFGPGTRLTVL.

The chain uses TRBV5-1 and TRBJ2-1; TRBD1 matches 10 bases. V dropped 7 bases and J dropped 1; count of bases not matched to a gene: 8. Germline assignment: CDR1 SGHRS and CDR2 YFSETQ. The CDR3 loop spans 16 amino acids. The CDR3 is CASRWTGGVSYNEQFF. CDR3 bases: TGCGCCAGCCGATGGACAGGGGGAGTATCCTACAATGAGCAGTTCTTC.

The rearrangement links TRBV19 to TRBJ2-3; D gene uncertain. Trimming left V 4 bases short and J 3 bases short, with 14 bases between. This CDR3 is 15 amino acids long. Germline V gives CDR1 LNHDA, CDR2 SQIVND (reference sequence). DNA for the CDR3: TGTGCCAGTAGTAGTGGGAATTTTGGGACAGATACGCAGTATTTT. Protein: CASSSGNFGTDTQYF. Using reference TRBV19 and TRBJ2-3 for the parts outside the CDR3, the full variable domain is DGGITQSPKYLFRKEGQNVTLSCEQNLNHDAMYWYRQDPGQGLRLIYYSQIVNDFQKGDIAEGYSVSREKKESFPLTVTSAQKNPTAFYLCASSSGNFGTDTQYFGPGTRLTVL.

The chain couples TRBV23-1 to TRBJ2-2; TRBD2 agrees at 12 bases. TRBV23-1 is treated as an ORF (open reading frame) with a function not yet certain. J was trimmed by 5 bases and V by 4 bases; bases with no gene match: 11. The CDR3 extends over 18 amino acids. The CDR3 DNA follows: TGCGCCAGCAGTCGGGTGACTAGCGGGGGCACCATGACCGGGGAGCTGTTTTTT. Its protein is CASSRVTSGGTMTGELFF.

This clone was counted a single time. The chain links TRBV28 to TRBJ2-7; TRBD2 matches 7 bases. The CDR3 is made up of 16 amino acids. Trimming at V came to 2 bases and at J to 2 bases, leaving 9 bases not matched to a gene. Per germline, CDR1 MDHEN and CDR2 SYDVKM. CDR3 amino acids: CASSLDGGVSPYEQYF. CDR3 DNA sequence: TGTGCCAGCAGTTTAGATGGGGGGGTCAGTCCCTACGAGCAGTACTTC. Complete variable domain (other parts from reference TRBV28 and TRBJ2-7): DVKVTQSSRYLVKRTGEKVFLECVQDMDHENMFWYRQDPGLGLRLIYFSYDVKMKEKGDIPEGYSVSREKKERFSLILESASTNQTSMYLCASSLDGGVSPYEQYFGPGTRLTVT.

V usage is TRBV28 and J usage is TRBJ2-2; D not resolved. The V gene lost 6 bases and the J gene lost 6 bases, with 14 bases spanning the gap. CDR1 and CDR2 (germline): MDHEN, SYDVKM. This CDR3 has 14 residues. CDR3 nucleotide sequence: TGTGCCAGCAGCGGCTGGCAGGCTGCCGGGGAGCTGTTTTTT. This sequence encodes CASSGWQAAGELFF.

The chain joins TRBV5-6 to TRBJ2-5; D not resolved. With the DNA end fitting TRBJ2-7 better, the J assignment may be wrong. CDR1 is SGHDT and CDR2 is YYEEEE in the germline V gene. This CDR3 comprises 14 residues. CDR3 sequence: CASSPGPLGYEQYF. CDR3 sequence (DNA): TGTGCCAGCAGCCCAGGACCGCTAGGCTACGAGCAGTACTTC.

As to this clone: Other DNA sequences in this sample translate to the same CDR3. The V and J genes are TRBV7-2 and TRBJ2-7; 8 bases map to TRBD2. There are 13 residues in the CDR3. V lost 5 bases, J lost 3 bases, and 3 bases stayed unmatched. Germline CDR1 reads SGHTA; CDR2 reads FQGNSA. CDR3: CASSRTSGYEQYF. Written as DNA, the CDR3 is TGTGCCAGCAGCCGTACTAGCGGCTACGAGCAGTACTTC.

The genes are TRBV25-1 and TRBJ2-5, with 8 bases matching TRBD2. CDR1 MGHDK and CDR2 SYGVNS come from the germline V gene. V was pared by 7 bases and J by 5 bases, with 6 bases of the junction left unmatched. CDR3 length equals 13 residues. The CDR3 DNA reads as TGTGCCAGCATCAGCGGGGGTTTGGAGACCCAGTACTTC. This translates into CASISGGLETQYF.

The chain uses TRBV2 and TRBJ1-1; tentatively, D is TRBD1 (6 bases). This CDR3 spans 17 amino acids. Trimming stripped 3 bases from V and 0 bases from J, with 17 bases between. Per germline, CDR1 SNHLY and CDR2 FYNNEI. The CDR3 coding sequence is TGTGCCAGCAGTGACCGTATAGGGGGAAACATGAACACTGAAGCTTTCTTT. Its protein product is CASSDRIGGNMNTEAFF. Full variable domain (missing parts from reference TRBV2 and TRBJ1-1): EPEVTQTPSHQVTQMGQEVILRCVPISNHLYFYWYRQILGQKVEFLVSFYNNEISEKSEIFDDQFSVERPDGSNFTLKIRSTKLEDSAMYFCASSDRIGGNMNTEAFFGQGTRLTVV.

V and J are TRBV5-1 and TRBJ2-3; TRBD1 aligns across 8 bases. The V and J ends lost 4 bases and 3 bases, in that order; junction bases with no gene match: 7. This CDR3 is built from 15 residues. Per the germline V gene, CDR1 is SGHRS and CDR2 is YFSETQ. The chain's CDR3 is CASSGGQEDTDTQYF. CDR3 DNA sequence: TGCGCCAGCAGCGGGGGACAGGAGGATACAGATACGCAGTATTTT. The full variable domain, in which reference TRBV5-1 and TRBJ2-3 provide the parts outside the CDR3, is KAGVTQTPRYLIKTRGQQVTLSCSPISGHRSVSWYQQTPGQGLQFLFEYFSETQRNKGNFPGRFSGRQFSNSRSEMNVSTLELGDSALYLCASSGGQEDTDTQYFGPGTRLTVL.